These 3 T cell receptor beta chains originate from one sample sequenced in a study of siplizumab effects on memory and regulatory T cells. Clones were sequenced by immunoSEQ multiplex PCR, and TCRdb holds only the in-frame ones, with some missing. The sample yields nearly 85,000 clones, 87% seen once. The sample comprised Tregs sorted from blood. These receptors were taken from a human donor in good health.

The chain employs TRBV11-2 and TRBJ1-2; a possible D gene is TRBD1 (5 bases). The germline V and J ends were trimmed by 6 bases and 8 bases, with 10 bases remaining between them. Germline V gene lookup returns CDR1 SGHAT and CDR2 FQNNGV. The CDR3 contains 11 residues. DNA for the CDR3: TGTGCCAGCAGAACCGGGGGGGGCTACACCTTC. It yields the protein CASRTGGGYTF.

J is TRBJ1-6 and V is TRBV9, with D tentatively TRBD1 (5 bases). V lost 6 bases to trimming and J lost 1 base, with 8 bases between them. Germline lookup yields CDR1 SGDLS and CDR2 YYNGEE. The CDR3 is 14 amino acids. The CDR3 DNA reads TGTGCCAGCACCGGGGGATCCTATAATTCACCCCTCCACTTT. The encoded protein is CASTGGSYNSPLHF.

The chain uses TRBV5-1 and TRBJ2-7; no clear D gene. Germline-derived CDR1 and CDR2 are SGHRS and YFSETQ. The CDR3 loop spans 11 amino acids. V gave up 0 bases and J gave up 6 bases, with 4 bases separating them. CDR3: CASSLESEQYF. The CDR3 DNA follows: TGCGCCAGCAGCTTGGAGAGCGAGCAGTACTTC. Supplemented by reference TRBV5-1 and TRBJ2-7, the full variable domain reads KAGVTQTPRYLIKTRGQQVTLSCSPISGHRSVSWYQQTPGQGLQFLFEYFSETQRNKGNFPGRFSGRQFSNSRSEMNVSTLELGDSALYLCASSLESEQYFGPGTRLTVT.